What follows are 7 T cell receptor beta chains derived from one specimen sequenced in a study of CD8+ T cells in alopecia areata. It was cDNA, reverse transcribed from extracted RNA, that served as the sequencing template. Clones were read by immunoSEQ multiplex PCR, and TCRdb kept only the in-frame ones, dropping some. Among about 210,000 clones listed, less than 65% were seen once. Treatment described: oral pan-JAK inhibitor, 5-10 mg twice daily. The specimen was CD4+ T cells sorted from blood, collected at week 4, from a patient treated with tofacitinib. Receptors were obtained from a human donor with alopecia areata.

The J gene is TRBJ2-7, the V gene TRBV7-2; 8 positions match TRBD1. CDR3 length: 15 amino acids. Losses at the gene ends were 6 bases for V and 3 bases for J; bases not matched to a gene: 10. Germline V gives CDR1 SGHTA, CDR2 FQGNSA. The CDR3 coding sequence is TGTGCCAGCAGTTCGAGACAGGGGAGTTACTACGAGCAGTACTTC. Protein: CASSSRQGSYYEQYF.

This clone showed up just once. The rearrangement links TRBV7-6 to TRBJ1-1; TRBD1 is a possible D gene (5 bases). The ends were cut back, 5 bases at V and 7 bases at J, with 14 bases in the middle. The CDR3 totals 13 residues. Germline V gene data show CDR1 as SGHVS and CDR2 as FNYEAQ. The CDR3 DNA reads TGTGCCAGCAGCCGCAGCGCCACAGGTGAAGCTTTCTTT. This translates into CASSRSATGEAFF. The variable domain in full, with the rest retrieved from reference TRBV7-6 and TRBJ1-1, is GAGVSQSPRYKVTKRGQDVALRCDPISGHVSLYWYRQALGQGPEFLTYFNYEAQQDKSGLPNDRFSAERPEGSISTLTIQRTEQRDSAMYRCASSRSATGEAFFGQGTRLTVV.

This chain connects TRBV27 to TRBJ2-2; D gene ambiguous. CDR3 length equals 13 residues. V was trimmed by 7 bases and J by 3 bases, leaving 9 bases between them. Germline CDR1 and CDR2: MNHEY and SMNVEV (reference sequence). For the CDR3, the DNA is TGTGCCAGCATCAAGCATCACACCGGGGAGCTGTTTTTT. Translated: CASIKHHTGELFF.

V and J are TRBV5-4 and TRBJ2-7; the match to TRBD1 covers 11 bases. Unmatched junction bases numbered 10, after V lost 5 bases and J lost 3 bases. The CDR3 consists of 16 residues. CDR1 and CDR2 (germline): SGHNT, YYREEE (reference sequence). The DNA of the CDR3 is TGTGCCAGCAGAAAACTCAGGACAGGGGGCAACTACGAGCAGTACTTC. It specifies CASRKLRTGGNYEQYF.

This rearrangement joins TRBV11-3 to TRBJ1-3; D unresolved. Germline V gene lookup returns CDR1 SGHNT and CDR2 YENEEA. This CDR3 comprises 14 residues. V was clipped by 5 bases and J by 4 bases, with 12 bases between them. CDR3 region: CASSRSRAGNTIYF. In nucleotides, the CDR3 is TGTGCCAGCAGCCGCTCTAGGGCAGGAAACACCATATATTTT.

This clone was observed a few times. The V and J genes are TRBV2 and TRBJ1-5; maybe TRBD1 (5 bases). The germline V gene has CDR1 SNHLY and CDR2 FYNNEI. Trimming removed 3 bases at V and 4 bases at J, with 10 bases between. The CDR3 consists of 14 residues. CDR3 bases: TGTGCCAGCAGTGACAGGGCTCGGAATCAGCCCCAGCATTTT. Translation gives CASSDRARNQPQHF. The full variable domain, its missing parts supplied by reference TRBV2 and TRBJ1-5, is EPEVTQTPSHQVTQMGQEVILRCVPISNHLYFYWYRQILGQKVEFLVSFYNNEISEKSEIFDDQFSVERPDGSNFTLKIRSTKLEDSAMYFCASSDRARNQPQHFGDGTRLSIL.

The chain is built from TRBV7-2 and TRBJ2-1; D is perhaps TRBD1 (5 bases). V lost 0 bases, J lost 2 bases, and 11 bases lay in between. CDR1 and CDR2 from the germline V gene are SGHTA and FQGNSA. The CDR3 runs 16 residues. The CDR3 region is CASSLAAGSTYNEQFF. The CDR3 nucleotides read TGTGCCAGCAGCTTAGCCGCAGGGTCAACCTACAATGAGCAGTTCTTC.